This T cell receptor (beta chain) stems from a study of T cell responses to AZD1222 COVID-19 vaccine. Broader study findings: When two AZD1222 doses had been given, Spike-specific TCR breadth and depth rose. Donors, mostly white British, included more females; clonal diversity was possibly underestimated. AZD1222 recipients seropositive at baseline numbered only 5 to 7.

Measured with immunoSEQ multiplex PCR; TCRdb has only the in-frame clones, and not every one. The data contain tens of thousands of clones, around 90% of them singletons. CDR1 is MNHEY and CDR2 is SVGAGI in the germline V gene. This CDR3 comprises 14 residues. J lost 3 bases, V lost 8 bases, and 8 bases had no gene match. Details on this clone: Its antigen is as yet unknown.

The receptor was derived from an adult who received the AZD1222 COVID-19 vaccine. The chain links TRBV6-5 to TRBJ2-7; 9 nucleotides line up with TRBD1. The source was peripheral blood, collected 28 days after the second AZD1222 dose. In DNA form, the CDR3 reads TGTGCCAGCTACAACAGGGGGCTTGTCTACGAGCAGTACTTC. It translates to CASYNRGLVYEQYF.